Listed below are T cell receptor beta chains from one sample, sequenced in a study of blood T cell repertoires in COVID-19. The data were produced by immunoSEQ multiplex PCR, yet TCRdb's version contains in-frame clones alone and is incomplete. The sample lists approximately 44,000 clones, nearly 90% occurring once. What was sequenced was peripheral blood. These receptors were collected from a man in his sixties with acute or convalescent COVID-19. The CDR3 runs from the conserved cysteine through the conserved F or W. The D gene is left open where the match is weak. Only part of the rows carry a size: once, few, many, or a class if the clone is expanded.

CDR3 protein: CASSVAPGRTTDTQYF
CDR3 DNA: TGTGCCAGCAGCGTAGCACCGGGGAGGACCACAGATACGCAGTATTTT
V gene: TRBV9
J gene: TRBJ2-3
D gene: -
clone size: -

CDR3 protein: CASSPWAGYEQYF
CDR3 DNA: TGTGCCAGCAGCCCGTGGGCCGGTTACGAGCAGTACTTC
V gene: TRBV7-3
J gene: TRBJ2-7
D gene: -
clone size: -

CDR3 protein: CATSDRQGNQETQYF
CDR3 DNA: TGTGCCACCAGTGACAGACAGGGTAACCAAGAGACCCAGTACTTC
V gene: TRBV24-1
J gene: TRBJ2-5
D gene: TRBD1
clone size: -

CDR3 protein: CASSFSGGVDTQYF
CDR3 DNA: TGTGCCAGCAGCTTTAGCGGGGGGGTGGATACGCAGTATTTT
V gene: TRBV7-2
J gene: TRBJ2-3
D gene: TRBD2
clone size: -

CDR3 protein: CASSQDGGGSGELFF
CDR3 DNA: TGCGCCAGCAGCCAAGATGGTGGGGGGTCCGGGGAGCTGTTTTTT
V gene: TRBV4-1
J gene: TRBJ2-2
D gene: -
clone size: -

CDR3 protein: CASSFGGVRKLFF
CDR3 DNA: TGTGCCAGCAGTTTCGGGGGTGTACGGAAACTGTTTTTT
V gene: TRBV12-3/TRBV12-4
J gene: TRBJ1-4
D gene: -
clone size: -

CDR3 protein: CASSRGNGVTEAFF
CDR3 DNA: TGTGCCAGCAGCCGCGGGAACGGGGTCACTGAAGCTTTCTTT
V gene: TRBV5-8
J gene: TRBJ1-1
D gene: -
clone size: -

CDR3 protein: CASSQDGFNSYEQYF
CDR3 DNA: TGTGCCAGCAGCCAAGACGGTTTCAACTCCTACGAGCAGTACTTC
V gene: TRBV4-2
J gene: TRBJ2-7
D gene: -
clone size: -

CDR3 protein: CASSEPRQGSDYGYTF
CDR3 DNA: TGTGCCAGCAGCGAGCCCCGACAGGGGAGTGACTATGGCTACACCTTC
V gene: TRBV9
J gene: TRBJ1-2
D gene: TRBD1
clone size: once

CDR3 protein: CASSYPIQGLYEQYF
CDR3 DNA: TGTGCCAGCAGTTACCCTATACAGGGCCTGTACGAGCAGTACTTC
V gene: TRBV6-7
J gene: TRBJ2-7
D gene: -
clone size: -

CDR3 protein: CASSLELGTNEKLFF
CDR3 DNA: TGTGCCAGCAGCTTGGAACTCGGGACTAATGAAAAACTGTTTTTT
V gene: TRBV5-8
J gene: TRBJ1-4
D gene: -
clone size: -

CDR3 protein: CATMDPGDIQETQYF
CDR3 DNA: TGTGCCACCATGGATCCAGGGGACATCCAAGAGACCCAGTACTTC
V gene: TRBV24-1
J gene: TRBJ2-5
D gene: -
clone size: -

CDR3 protein: CASSLGALREQFF
CDR3 DNA: TGTGCCAGCAGCTTAGGTGCCCTCAGGGAGCAGTTCTTC
V gene: TRBV7-2
J gene: TRBJ2-1
D gene: -
clone size: few

CDR3 protein: CASSQLGTRTEAFF
CDR3 DNA: TGTGCCAGCTCCCAGTTGGGGACACGCACTGAAGCTTTCTTT
V gene: TRBV27
J gene: TRBJ1-1
D gene: -
clone size: -

CDR3 protein: CASSQGQGLYNEQFF
CDR3 DNA: TGCGCCAGCAGCCAAGGACAGGGACTTTACAATGAGCAGTTCTTC
V gene: TRBV4-1
J gene: TRBJ2-1
D gene: -
clone size: -

CDR3 protein: CASTGDRGTEAFF
CDR3 DNA: TGTGCCAGTACTGGGGACAGGGGAACTGAAGCTTTCTTT
V gene: TRBV19
J gene: TRBJ1-1
D gene: TRBD1
clone size: -

CDR3 protein: CASSSGRSLSSYEQYF
CDR3 DNA: TGTGCCAGCAGCTCAGGCCGGTCCTTAAGCTCCTACGAGCAGTACTTC
V gene: TRBV13
J gene: TRBJ2-7
D gene: -
clone size: -

CDR3 protein: CASSSSTNEQFF
CDR3 DNA: TGTGCCAGCAGTTCTTCTACTAATGAGCAGTTCTTC
V gene: TRBV12-3/TRBV12-4
J gene: TRBJ2-1
D gene: -
clone size: few

CDR3 protein: CAWRLAGGSTDTQYF
CDR3 DNA: TGTGCCTGGAGACTAGCGGGGGGGAGCACAGATACGCAGTATTTT
V gene: TRBV30
J gene: TRBJ2-3
D gene: TRBD2
clone size: few

CDR3 protein: CSVLGTGVPGYTF
CDR3 DNA: TGCAGCGTCCTAGGGACAGGGGTTCCGGGCTACACCTTC
V gene: TRBV29-1
J gene: TRBJ1-2
D gene: TRBD1
clone size: -

CDR3 protein: CSASYREANEKLFF
CDR3 DNA: TGCAGTGCTAGTTACCGGGAGGCTAATGAAAAACTGTTTTTT
V gene: TRBV20-1
J gene: TRBJ1-4
D gene: -
clone size: once

CDR3 protein: CASSGSPMETQYF
CDR3 DNA: TGTGCCAGCAGTGGGAGTCCTATGGAGACCCAGTACTTC
V gene: TRBV2
J gene: TRBJ2-5
D gene: -
clone size: -

CDR3 protein: CASSLSSELALGYEQYF
CDR3 DNA: TGTGCCAGCAGTTTATCCTCGGAGCTAGCGTTGGGCTACGAGCAGTACTTC
V gene: TRBV27
J gene: TRBJ2-7
D gene: -
clone size: -

CDR3 protein: CASSDPNTGELFF
CDR3 DNA: TGCGCCAGCAGTGACCCAAACACCGGGGAGCTGTTTTTT
V gene: TRBV10-2
J gene: TRBJ2-2
D gene: -
clone size: -

CDR3 protein: CATSDGTGLTEAFF
CDR3 DNA: TGTGCCACCAGTGATGGGACAGGGCTAACTGAAGCTTTCTTT
V gene: TRBV24-1
J gene: TRBJ1-1
D gene: TRBD1
clone size: once

CDR3 protein: CASSQVSWVSSGGANEQFF
CDR3 DNA: TGTGCCAGCAGCCAAGTTTCATGGGTCTCTAGCGGGGGGGCAAATGAGCAGTTCTTC
V gene: TRBV3-1/TRBV3-2
J gene: TRBJ2-1
D gene: TRBD2
clone size: -

CDR3 protein: CASSVPGGLNTEAFF
CDR3 DNA: TGTGCCAGCAGCGTACCAGGGGGCCTGAACACTGAAGCTTTCTTT
V gene: TRBV5-8
J gene: TRBJ1-1
D gene: TRBD1
clone size: -

CDR3 protein: CASSSWKGDYGYTF
CDR3 DNA: TGTGCCAGCAGTTCGTGGAAGGGGGACTATGGCTACACCTTC
V gene: TRBV27
J gene: TRBJ1-2
D gene: -
clone size: -

CDR3 protein: CASSETPFPAGELFF
CDR3 DNA: TGTGCCAGCAGCGAAACCCCCTTCCCGGCCGGGGAGCTGTTTTTT
V gene: TRBV7-8
J gene: TRBJ2-2
D gene: -
clone size: -

CDR3 protein: CASNQGLSYTDTQYF
CDR3 DNA: TGTGCCAGCAACCAGGGTTTGTCTTACACAGATACGCAGTATTTT
V gene: TRBV6-5
J gene: TRBJ2-3
D gene: -
clone size: -

CDR3 protein: CASTSGGTEAFF
CDR3 DNA: TGTGCCAGCACTTCAGGGGGGACTGAAGCTTTCTTT
V gene: TRBV28
J gene: TRBJ1-1
D gene: TRBD1
clone size: once

CDR3 protein: CASSLGGGYTDTQYF
CDR3 DNA: TGTGCCAGCAGCTTAGGTGGCGGTTACACAGATACGCAGTATTTT
V gene: TRBV7-6
J gene: TRBJ2-3
D gene: -
clone size: -

CDR3 protein: CASSRGQARETQYF
CDR3 DNA: TGTGCCAGCAGTAGGGGACAGGCGCGAGAGACCCAGTACTTC
V gene: TRBV2
J gene: TRBJ2-5
D gene: TRBD1
clone size: -

CDR3 protein: CASSLGSSGGSSYNEQFF
CDR3 DNA: TGTGCCAGCAGCTTAGGATCTAGCGGGGGGAGCTCCTACAATGAGCAGTTCTTC
V gene: TRBV7-2
J gene: TRBJ2-1
D gene: TRBD2
clone size: -

CDR3 protein: CASSLQARGGDTGELFF
CDR3 DNA: TGTGCCAGCAGCTTACAGGCCCGGGGGGGCGACACCGGGGAGCTGTTTTTT
V gene: TRBV7-2
J gene: TRBJ2-2
D gene: TRBD2
clone size: -

CDR3 protein: CASKDRDRDSSGYTF
CDR3 DNA: TGTGCCAGTAAGGACAGGGACAGGGACTCTTCTGGCTACACCTTC
V gene: TRBV19
J gene: TRBJ1-2
D gene: TRBD1
clone size: medium-sized

CDR3 protein: CASSLNRGYYGYTF
CDR3 DNA: TGTGCCAGCAGCTTAAACAGGGGCTACTATGGCTACACCTTC
V gene: TRBV5-4
J gene: TRBJ1-2
D gene: TRBD1
clone size: -

CDR3 protein: CASSLAASRGAYNEQFF
CDR3 DNA: TGTGCCAGCAGCTTAGCGGCTAGCAGGGGGGCCTACAATGAGCAGTTCTTC
V gene: TRBV7-8
J gene: TRBJ2-1
D gene: -
clone size: -

CDR3 protein: CASRRLTGRRYF
CDR3 DNA: TGTGCCAGCAGGAGATTGACAGGGCGTCGGTATTTT
V gene: TRBV2
J gene: TRBJ2-3
D gene: TRBD1
clone size: -

CDR3 protein: CASSSQGAGEQYF
CDR3 DNA: TGTGCCAGCAGTTCCCAGGGGGCAGGCGAGCAGTACTTC
V gene: TRBV6-2/TRBV6-3
J gene: TRBJ2-7
D gene: TRBD1
clone size: -

CDR3 protein: CASSISGTEQFF
CDR3 DNA: TGTGCCAGCAGTATTAGCGGTACTGAGCAGTTCTTC
V gene: TRBV12-3/TRBV12-4
J gene: TRBJ2-1
D gene: -
clone size: -

CDR3 protein: CASSESGFSTDTQYF
CDR3 DNA: TGCGCCAGCAGTGAGTCGGGCTTCAGCACAGATACGCAGTATTTT
V gene: TRBV10-1
J gene: TRBJ2-3
D gene: -
clone size: -

CDR3 protein: CATSLGGGTEAFF
CDR3 DNA: TGTGCCACCAGCCTCGGCGGGGGCACTGAAGCTTTCTTT
V gene: TRBV15
J gene: TRBJ1-1
D gene: -
clone size: -

CDR3 protein: CASSLGTGDVPDTQYF
CDR3 DNA: TGTGCCAGCAGCTTAGGGACAGGGGACGTTCCAGATACGCAGTATTTT
V gene: TRBV11-3
J gene: TRBJ2-3
D gene: TRBD1
clone size: -

CDR3 protein: CASSPPSGTMGSPLHF
CDR3 DNA: TGTGCCAGCTCACCACCGTCAGGAACGATGGGTTCACCCCTCCACTTT
V gene: TRBV18
J gene: TRBJ1-6
D gene: -
clone size: -

CDR3 protein: CASSQSRDQPQHF
CDR3 DNA: TGCGCCAGCAGTCAATCGAGGGATCAGCCCCAGCATTTT
V gene: TRBV23-1
J gene: TRBJ1-5
D gene: -
clone size: once

CDR3 protein: CASSYSGLGSTDTQYF
CDR3 DNA: TGTGCCAGCAGTTACTCGGGGCTAGGAAGCACAGATACGCAGTATTTT
V gene: TRBV6-5
J gene: TRBJ2-3
D gene: -
clone size: -

CDR3 protein: CASSPGGWANVLTF
CDR3 DNA: TGTGCCAGCAGCCCTGGCGGTTGGGCCAACGTCCTGACTTTC
V gene: TRBV5-6
J gene: TRBJ2-6
D gene: -
clone size: medium-sized

CDR3 protein: CASSLVGLYQETQYF
CDR3 DNA: TGTGCCAGCAGCTTAGTAGGACTTTACCAAGAGACCCAGTACTTC
V gene: TRBV7-2
J gene: TRBJ2-5
D gene: -
clone size: -

CDR3 protein: CASSRQGGGNTIYF
CDR3 DNA: TGTGCCAGCAGCCGACAGGGCGGTGGAAACACCATATATTTT
V gene: TRBV5-4
J gene: TRBJ1-3
D gene: TRBD1
clone size: -

CDR3 protein: CASRPSGVLRDTQYF
CDR3 DNA: TGTGCCAGCAGGCCATCAGGGGTTCTTAGAGATACGCAGTATTTT
V gene: TRBV27
J gene: TRBJ2-3
D gene: -
clone size: -

CDR3 protein: CASSWDLGTINEKLFF
CDR3 DNA: TGTGCCAGCAGTTGGGATCTCGGGACAATTAATGAAAAACTGTTTTTT
V gene: TRBV6-5
J gene: TRBJ1-4
D gene: -
clone size: -

CDR3 protein: CASSERGTEAFF
CDR3 DNA: TGTGCCAGCAGTGAGCGAGGTACTGAAGCTTTCTTT
V gene: TRBV2
J gene: TRBJ1-1
D gene: -
clone size: -

CDR3 protein: CASSLRGFYNEQFF
CDR3 DNA: TGTGCCAGCAGCTTACGGGGGTTCTACAATGAGCAGTTCTTC
V gene: TRBV13
J gene: TRBJ2-1
D gene: -
clone size: -